The 26 T cell receptor beta chains below were found in one sample sequenced in a study of T cell repertoires in cytomegalovirus infection. The antigens these receptors bind are not known. MiXCR was run by TCRdb on the reads, yielding one entry per CDR3 protein. The sample lists some 120,000 distinct CDR3 sequences; over 30% were seen once. Here the sequenced sample was CD8+ T cells from cultured PBMCs, taken from culture after CMV antigen stimulation. The receptors here all came from a human donor in good health (CMV status not recorded). Some clones in this sample may be carry-over from other donors' samples.

J is TRBJ2-3 and V is TRBV11-2; possibly TRBD1 for D (6 bases). CDR3 length: 16 amino acids. V was pared by 5 bases and J by 3 bases, with 18 bases between. In germline, CDR1 is SGHAT, CDR2 FQNNGV. The CDR3 DNA is TGTGCCAGCAGCCCTAGGGTGGGGGCACCAACAGATACGCAGTATTTT. It yields the protein CASSPRVGAPTDTQYF.

Ten or more counts support this clonotype. The J gene is TRBJ2-2, the V gene TRBV6-1; tentatively, D is TRBD1 (5 bases). V was clipped by 3 bases and J by 3 bases, with 11 bases between them. CDR1 is MNHNS and CDR2 is SASEGT in the germline V gene. There are 15 residues in the CDR3. CDR3 in amino acids: CASSESQGYTGELFF. In DNA, the CDR3 is TGTGCCAGCAGTGAGTCGCAGGGATACACCGGGGAGCTGTTTTTT.

This clonotype was counted only a few times. CDR3 in DNA: TGTGCCAGCAGTTTACGGGACAGCGTACAAGAGACCCAGTACTTC. This gives the protein CASSLRDSVQETQYF. The chain recombines TRBV27 with TRBJ2-5; TRBD1 matches at 7 bases. The CDR3 is 15 residues long. Unmatched junction bases numbered 5, after V lost 2 bases and J lost 2 bases. CDR1 and CDR2 from the germline V gene are MNHEY and SMNVEV (reference sequence).

The V call is TRBV6-2 or TRBV6-3, the J call TRBJ1-5; D not certain. This CDR3 has 23 amino acids. Germline assignment: CDR1 MNHEY and CDR2 SVGEGT. V was clipped by 5 bases and J by 2 bases, with 37 bases between them. CDR3 loop: CASSKNRPDTEDIARGGNQPQHF. CDR3 coding DNA: TGTGCCAGCAGTAAGAACCGACCCGATACCGAAGACATAGCTCGCGGGGGCAATCAGCCCCAGCATTTT.

CDR3 residues: CASSLGYGATDTQYF. CDR3 coding DNA: TGTGCCAGCAGCTTAGGGTACGGGGCCACAGATACGCAGTATTTT. The rearrangement uses TRBV7-2 and TRBJ2-3; either TRBD1 or TRBD2 may supply D (5 bases each). Germline V gene lookup returns CDR1 SGHTA and CDR2 FQGNSA. With 1 base removed from V and 2 bases from J, the gap between germline ends came to 10 bases. The CDR3 consists of 15 residues.

This clonotype was recorded at least ten times. V and J are TRBV7-9 and TRBJ1-1; D call uncertain. Germline V lookup: CDR1 SEHNR, CDR2 FQNEAQ (reference sequence). With 5 bases removed from V and 7 bases from J, the gap between germline ends came to 11 bases. The CDR3 has 12 residues. The chain's CDR3 is CASSPRWDEAFF. The CDR3 DNA sequence: TGTGCCAGCAGCCCGCGTTGGGATGAAGCTTTCTTT.

A few counts support this clonotype. This sequence joins TRBV3-1 and TRBJ2-1; the D gene is possibly TRBD2 (7 bases). Trimming took off 6 bases at V and 4 bases at J, with 16 bases between the two ends. CDR3 length: 15 amino acids. CDR1 LGHDT and CDR2 YNNKEL come from the germline V gene (reference sequence). CDR3 nucleotide sequence: TGTGCCAGCAGACCTACGGGGGGCGAGTACAATGAGCAGTTCTTC. It codes for CASRPTGGEYNEQFF.

The rearrangement joins TRBV27 to TRBJ2-3, with D tentatively TRBD1 (5 bases). This CDR3 has 15 amino acids. From germline, CDR1 is MNHEY and CDR2 SMNVEV (reference sequence). V lost 8 bases and J lost 1, with 16 bases in between. The CDR3 reads CASRRLGVGTDTQYF. The CDR3 DNA reads as TGTGCCAGCCGACGTTTAGGGGTTGGCACAGATACGCAGTATTTT.

This clonotype was seen just once. The chain recombines TRBV6-2 or TRBV6-3 with TRBJ1-5; D is undetermined. CDR1 MNHEY and CDR2 SVGEGT come from the germline V gene. V was shortened by 4 bases and J by 0 bases, with 7 bases between the two germline ends. The CDR3 totals 14 residues. Here the CDR3 DNA reads TGTGCCAGCAGTTCCAAATATAGCAATCAGCCCCAGCATTTT. This codes for CASSSKYSNQPQHF.

This sequence joins TRBV3-1 and TRBJ1-2; TRBD1 aligns across 7 bases. CDR3 length: 14 amino acids. With V trimmed by 4 bases and J by 5 bases, 7 bases remained unmatched. Germline values: CDR1 LGHDT, CDR2 YNNKEL (reference sequence). CDR3 bases: TGTGCCAGCAGCCCGACAGGGAGGAGATATGGCTACACCTTC. It specifies CASSPTGRRYGYTF.

The rearrangement uses TRBV7-8 and TRBJ2-2; TRBD2 matches 11 bases. The CDR3 sequence is 16 residues long. The germline gives CDR1 SGHVS, CDR2 FQNEAQ. Unmatched junction bases numbered 2, after V lost 4 bases and J lost 1 base. This CDR3 is CASSYTSGGNTGELFF. CDR3 DNA: TGTGCCAGCAGCTATACTAGCGGGGGGAACACCGGGGAGCTGTTTTTT.

This clonotype has just a few counts. This chain uses TRBV7-3 with TRBJ2-5, with a possible D match to TRBD2 (5 bases). CDR1 and CDR2 from the germline V gene are SGHTA and FQGTGA. Trimming stripped 4 bases from V and 2 bases from J, with 14 bases between. This CDR3 comprises 15 residues. CDR3 in DNA: TGTGCCAGCAGCTCTGGGCCCCGGGATCAAGAGACCCAGTACTTC. Protein sequence: CASSSGPRDQETQYF.

This clonotype was seen repeatedly, ten times or more. V usage is TRBV7-2 and J usage is TRBJ2-5; the match to TRBD2 covers 12 bases. The J segment lost 4 bases and the V segment lost 2 bases, leaving 11 bases of the junction unmatched. CDR1 and CDR2 (germline): SGHTA, FQGNSA. The CDR3 contains 18 residues. DNA of the CDR3: TGTGCCAGCAGCTTATTTGGGCTAGCGGGGGGGCTAAGAGAGACCCAGTACTTC. Translated: CASSLFGLAGGLRETQYF.

This clonotype was detected only a few times. The genes are TRBV6-2 or TRBV6-3 and TRBJ2-1, with TRBD2 identical over 10 bases. The J segment lost 6 bases and the V segment lost 5 bases, leaving 13 bases of the junction unmatched. CDR3 length: 17 residues. The germline CDR1 and CDR2 sequences are MNHEY and SVGEGT. As DNA, the CDR3 is TGTGCCAGCAGTCCACCCCGGGGACTAGCGTTGGGCAATGAGCAGTTCTTC. This sequence encodes CASSPPRGLALGNEQFF.

This clonotype was picked up a small number of times. The chain employs TRBV20-1 and TRBJ1-6, with no clear D. The V gene lost 3 bases and the J gene lost 0 bases, with 9 bases spanning the gap. The CDR3 extends over 15 amino acids. Germline CDR1 DFQATT, CDR2 SNEGSKA (reference sequence). In DNA, the CDR3 is TGCAGTGCTAGTGAGGTCCGCTCCTATAATTCACCCCTCCACTTT. Translation gives CSASEVRSYNSPLHF.

The gene calls are TRBV27 and TRBJ1-4; possibly TRBD1 for D (6 bases). V lost 5 bases and J 7 bases, leaving 20 bases between the germline ends. CDR3 length: 16 residues. CDR1 is MNHEY and CDR2 is SMNVEV in the germline V gene (reference sequence). The DNA for the CDR3 is TGTGCCAGCAGTCCCCTGCAGACAGGAGAACTTGAAAAACTGTTTTTT. This encodes CASSPLQTGELEKLFF.

The rearrangement links TRBV10-3 to TRBJ1-5, with D perhaps TRBD1 (5 bases). This CDR3 region has 16 residues. Germline CDR1 reads ENHRY; CDR2 reads SYGVKD. The germline V and J ends were trimmed by 2 bases and 3 bases, with 14 bases remaining between them. This chain's CDR3 is CAISEGRQGINQPQHF. CDR3 coding DNA: TGTGCCATCAGTGAGGGTCGCCAGGGCATCAATCAGCCCCAGCATTTT.

The V and J genes are TRBV5-6 and TRBJ1-2; D gene ambiguous. This CDR3 region has 16 residues. V gave up 4 bases and J gave up 3 bases, with 19 bases separating them. Germline V gene lookup returns CDR1 SGHDT and CDR2 YYEEEE. The DNA for the CDR3 is TGTGCCAGCAGCAGCCAATTCCAAGAGTGGGACTATGGCTACACCTTC. Its translation: CASSSQFQEWDYGYTF.

In its sample, this clonotype was seen once. This chain connects TRBV2 to TRBJ2-3, with a tentative D call TRBD2 (7 bases). This CDR3 has 14 amino acids. Germline V lookup: CDR1 SNHLY, CDR2 FYNNEI. The V end lost 3 bases, the J end lost 4 bases, and 11 bases lay between the germline ends. The CDR3 region is CASSDWRGPDTQYF. The CDR3 nucleotides are TGTGCCAGCAGTGACTGGCGGGGGCCAGATACGCAGTATTTT.

The CDR3 region is CASSTWTSGGGTDTQYF. The CDR3, as DNA: TGTGCCAGCAGTACCTGGACTAGCGGGGGGGGCACAGATACGCAGTATTTT. The chain is built from TRBV6-5 and TRBJ2-3, with TRBD2 matching 15 bases. Germline values: CDR1 MNHEY, CDR2 SVGAGI. The ends lost 5 bases at V and 1 base at J; junction bases unmatched: 4. The CDR3 sequence is 17 residues long.

The chain joins TRBV4-1 to TRBJ2-3; possibly TRBD2 for D (5 bases). CDR1 and CDR2 (germline): MGHRA, YSYEKL. Trimming stripped 1 base from V and 1 base from J, with 6 bases between. CDR3 length: 14 residues. The CDR3 protein is CASSQGRGTDTQYF. For the CDR3, the DNA is TGCGCCAGCAGCCAAGGGCGGGGCACAGATACGCAGTATTTT.

The gene calls are TRBV7-2 and TRBJ2-1; D gene ambiguous. This CDR3 is built from 10 residues. CDR1 and CDR2 (germline): SGHTA, FQGNSA. V gave up 8 bases and J gave up 9 bases, with 8 bases separating them. CDR3 sequence (DNA): TGTGCCAGCGGGAATAGTGAGCAGTTCTTC. Translated, it gives CASGNSEQFF.

This clonotype was seen only a few times. This chain connects TRBV4-3 to TRBJ2-3; a weak D match, TRBD2 (5 bases). CDR1 LGHNA and CDR2 YSLEER come from the germline V gene. V was pared by 0 bases and J by 0 bases, with 16 bases between. The CDR3 runs 18 residues. The DNA for the CDR3 is TGCGCCAGCAGCCAAGAGGTGGTGGCGGGTCAAAGCACAGATACGCAGTATTTT. Translated, it gives CASSQEVVAGQSTDTQYF.

Only a few counts were recorded for this clonotype. This sequence joins TRBV29-1 and TRBJ1-1, with D possibly being TRBD1 (6 bases). The length of the CDR3 is 11 residues. V was clipped by 3 bases and J by 6 bases, with 8 bases between them. CDR1 and CDR2 (germline): SQVTM, ANQGSEA. This CDR3 reads CSVDEGAEAFF. As DNA, the CDR3 is TGCAGCGTTGACGAGGGGGCTGAAGCTTTCTTT.

This sequence joins TRBV6-1 and TRBJ1-1; D remains unclear. The CDR3 length is 13 residues. The V gene's germline CDR1 is MNHNS and CDR2 SASEGT. Trimming removed 5 bases from V and 0 bases from J, with 7 bases in between. The CDR3 region is CASSSQVNTEAFF. CDR3 nucleotide sequence: TGTGCCAGCAGTTCCCAGGTGAACACTGAAGCTTTCTTT.

V gene TRBV5-1 combines with J gene TRBJ1-2; D call uncertain. Deletions cut 3 bases from V and 6 bases from J, with 15 bases between. This CDR3 has 14 residues. The germline V gene encodes CDR1 SGHRS and CDR2 YFSETQ. CDR3 protein: CASSSYGPFDGYTF. The CDR3 DNA reads TGCGCCAGCAGCTCCTACGGCCCCTTTGATGGCTACACCTTC.